This entry features one TCR beta chain sequence. Its antigen is unidentified. Profiling relied on immunoSEQ multiplex PCR, and the TCRdb table lists in-frame clones only, not all of them. The sample shows about 60,000 clones, around 96% of them seen only once. This entry belongs to a study of cytomegalovirus exposure and HLA in healthy donors. Whole-study context: The same platform used for the roughly 650 first-cohort repertoires was also used for the 90 to 150 validation repertoires, as a later analysis reported. Whole-study results and caveats: High sensitivity and specificity were reportedly achieved when the classifier diagnosed cytomegalovirus status.

The germline gives CDR1 MDHEN, CDR2 SYDVKM. V trimming: 4 bases; J trimming: 9 bases; junction bases outside the gene matches: 9. There are 14 residues in the CDR3. The genes are TRBV28 and TRBJ2-1, with 7 bases fitting TRBD2. The TCR originated in a man between 18 and 29 years old in good health and CMV-seronegative. The sequenced material came from PBMCs. CDR3 bases: TGTGCCAGCAGTTCCCCCGGGACTATCAGTGAGCAGTTCTTC. Protein sequence: CASSSPGTISEQFF. The whole variable domain, filled in from reference TRBV28 and TRBJ2-1, reads DVKVTQSSRYLVKRTGEKVFLECVQDMDHENMFWYRQDPGLGLRLIYFSYDVKMKEKGDIPEGYSVSREKKERFSLILESASTNQTSMYLCASSSPGTISEQFFGPGTRLTVL.